The T cell receptor beta chain described here comes from a study of identical twins (dated by TCRdb to about 2016). Study-level background: To test whether fetal clonotypes persist, this study deep-sequenced TCR alpha and beta repertoires from monozygotic twins, from unrelated adults of various ages, and from cord blood. Replicate twin experiments were performed at different times using different library preparation protocols to rule out contamination.

Points the paper makes about the study in general: Excess twin sharing in beta out-of-frame sequences was weaker because fewer shared sequences lowered the signal-to-noise ratio. Fewer insertions were carried by abundant cord blood beta clonotypes, a similar but weaker trend appeared in young adult naive repertoires, and no such trend appeared in memory repertoires. Recombination models systematically underestimated out-of-frame TCR alpha sharing in monozygotic twins but agreed with sharing between unrelated individuals. Because the same donors could not be followed over many years, the conclusions relied on cross-sectional statistical analysis. Compared with coincidental sharing between unrelated individuals, out-of-frame TCR alpha sequences shared between twins showed an excess of sequences with low generation probability. Zero-insertion analyses could be partly confounded by invariant T cells such as MAIT and iNKT, although diverse VJ usage argued against such confounding for most clonotypes.

Library creation used 5' RACE. The instrument given in TCRdb is Illumina HiSeq 2000. Template switching introduced a universal primer binding site; the final cDNA contained a unique molecular identifier, enabling accurate counting of TCR cDNA molecules. Specific primers in the conserved constant-segment region were used to synthesize first-strand cDNA for TCR alpha and beta chains. To control for contamination, each cDNA library was double barcoded with a SMART-Mk sample barcode plus Illumina barcodes. Two successive PCR steps introduced TruSeq adapter sequences along with Illumina sample barcodes. The Illumina HiSeq platform was used with custom primers to sequence TCR alpha and beta cDNA libraries. Per the authors' processing: Raw reads were processed with MiGEC to extract unique molecular identifiers, and MiXCR was used to determine CDR3 positions. Recombination models were inferred per individual with the repgenHMM and IGoR tools using an EM algorithm. The tcR package in R was used for shared clonotype analysis, with sharing normalized by the product of cloneset sizes. To study raw recombination free of thymic and clonal selection effects, out-of-frame nonproductive sequences were analyzed. TCRdb reworked the public reads: Q25 trimming with fastp, MiXCR clone assembly, productive beta chains retained. Each entry is one CDR3 protein sequence, shown with its most common DNA and genes. TCRdb, not the authors, supplied the V and J calls. A total of 300,000 to 400,000 distinct CDR3 sequences appear in this sample, around 9.7% of them only once. The top ten clones comprise around 8.6% of the sample.

In regard to this clonotype: Its antigen is unknown. The record has no base qualities; no much larger clone is one base away.

From its cysteine to its phenylalanine, the CDR3 spans 15 amino acids. The DNA shown is the 45-base CDR3, in frame from base 1. V is clipped by 5 bases and J by 8 bases, and the sequence between their germline boundaries is 20 bases long. The germline V gene sets CDR1 to SGHRS and CDR2 to YFSETQ. Only healthy Caucasian donors were included. Three unrelated non-twin adults were also sequenced: a male aged 18 to 30, a male aged 50 to 59 and a female aged 50 to 59. Miltenyi CD45RO+ enrichment and human naive T-cell isolation kits were used to isolate memory (CD45RO+) and naive T cells from PBMC. The sequencing sample was made of naive T cells sorted from blood. The sample's cell subset or site label is to be understood as: cells isolated with a human naive T-cell isolation kit. This sequence was found in a woman in her fifties or sixties in good health. This chain is built from TRBV5-1 and TRBJ2-1, and TRBD2 may be the D gene, going by 5 matching bases. The CDR3 loop reads CASSPGLSTGDEQFF. The DNA sequence is given as TGCGCCAGCAGTCCGGGCCTCTCCACCGGGGATGAGCAGTTCTTC.